The clone carrying this TCR beta chain was seen many times. During its preparation, the TCRbeta library received unique molecular identifiers. TCRdb independently ran MiXCR on the PCR reads; one entry per CDR3 protein. The sample includes more than 550,000 distinct CDR3 sequences, approximately 10% seen only once; the top ten take 4%. This entry is derived from a study of T-cell reconstitution after alpha-beta-depleted transplantation in children. CDR3 length: 15 amino acids. Germline V lookup: CDR1 SGHRS, CDR2 YFSETQ. The V end was cut by 0 bases, the J end by 0 bases, with 8 bases between. The sequencing used PBMCs from the stem cell graft donor, collected from the stem cell graft. The chain couples TRBV5-1 to TRBJ2-3; D gene unclear. The TCR originated in a human donor who donated a stem cell graft to a child with acute myeloid leukemia. The CDR3 DNA follows: TGCGCCAGCAGCTTGGAGTCTACCAGCACAGATACGCAGTATTTT. Translation gives CASSLESTSTDTQYF. Drawing the rest from reference TRBV5-1 and TRBJ2-3, the complete variable domain is KAGVTQTPRYLIKTRGQQVTLSCSPISGHRSVSWYQQTPGQGLQFLFEYFSETQRNKGNFPGRFSGRQFSNSRSEMNVSTLELGDSALYLCASSLESTSTDTQYFGPGTRLTVL.